A selection of T cell receptor beta chains follows, all from one sample in a study of cytomegalovirus exposure and HLA in healthy donors. Method: immunoSEQ multiplex PCR; TCRdb's copy keeps in-frame clones and lacks some. The sample holds approximately 170,000 clones, 85% seen once. The sequencing sample was made of PBMCs. The source is a man between 18 and 29 years old in good health and CMV-seropositive. Both conserved end residues are part of each CDR3. The D gene is left open where the match is weak. Size tells how often a clone was seen (once, few, many) or the class of an expanded clone, and some rows leave it out.

size | J | D | V | CDR3 | DNA
NA | TRBJ2-3 | TRBD2 | TRBV5-1 | CASSGTSGLGDTQYF | TGCGCCAGCAGCGGGACTAGCGGTCTCGGCGATACGCAGTATTTT
once | TRBJ2-2 | NA | TRBV6-6 | CASSYRGSTGELFF | TGTGCCAGCAGTTACAGGGGAAGTACCGGGGAGCTGTTTTTT
NA | TRBJ1-3 | NA | TRBV7-2 | CASSLAHSSGNTIYF | TGTGCCAGCAGCTTAGCTCACAGCTCTGGAAACACCATATATTTT
NA | TRBJ1-2 | NA | TRBV14 | CASSQESALQNGYTF | TGTGCCAGCAGCCAAGAAAGTGCCCTACAGAATGGCTACACCTTC
NA | TRBJ2-1 | NA | TRBV11-2 | CASSPIAVYNEQFF | TGTGCCAGCAGCCCTATAGCGGTCTACAATGAGCAGTTCTTC
NA | TRBJ2-3 | TRBD2 | TRBV2 | CASSPLAGGPDTQYF | TGTGCCAGCAGCCCGCTAGCGGGGGGGCCAGATACGCAGTATTTT
NA | TRBJ2-5 | NA | TRBV5-1 | CASSLWAAGVMETQYF | TGCGCCAGCAGCTTGTGGGCGGCAGGGGTAATGGAGACCCAGTACTTC
NA | TRBJ2-3 | NA | TRBV28 | CASRSMTDTQYF | TGTGCCAGCAGATCTATGACAGATACGCAGTATTTT
NA | TRBJ2-3 | TRBD2 | TRBV27 | CASSPLAGRTDTQYF | TGTGCCAGCAGTCCACTAGCGGGGCGCACAGATACGCAGTATTTT
NA | TRBJ1-1 | TRBD1 | TRBV9 | CASSSGGPNTEAFF | TGTGCCAGCAGCTCAGGGGGACCGAACACTGAAGCTTTCTTT
NA | TRBJ1-6 | NA | TRBV11-2 | CASSPQGFASPLHF | TGTGCCAGCAGCCCACAGGGTTTCGCTTCACCCCTCCACTTT
NA | TRBJ2-7 | NA | TRBV6-5 | CAKGQHLYSYEQYF | TGTGCCAAGGGGCAGCATCTCTACTCCTACGAGCAGTACTTC
NA | TRBJ2-7 | TRBD2 | TRBV27 | CASSTSGGDFYEQYF | TGTGCCAGCAGTACTAGCGGGGGGGATTTCTACGAGCAGTACTTC
NA | TRBJ2-7 | NA | TRBV28 | CASSFSRYEQYF | TGTGCCAGCAGTTTTTCCCGCTACGAGCAGTACTTC
NA | TRBJ2-1 | TRBD2 | TRBV19 | CASSITSSGSYNEQFF | TGTGCCAGTAGTATAACTTCTAGCGGATCCTACAATGAGCAGTTCTTC
NA | TRBJ2-6 | NA | TRBV28 | CASSPGVTGANVLTF | TGTGCCAGCAGTCCAGGGGTGACAGGGGCCAACGTCCTGACTTTC
NA | TRBJ1-5 | NA | TRBV5-6 | CASSLVGNNQPQHF | TGTGCCAGCAGCTTGGTCGGGAACAATCAGCCCCAGCATTTT
NA | TRBJ1-2 | NA | TRBV9 | CASSVARDGYGYTF | TGTGCCAGCAGCGTAGCCAGGGATGGCTATGGCTACACCTTC
NA | TRBJ1-6 | NA | TRBV27 | CASSPTGGSPLHF | TGTGCCAGCAGCCCGACAGGTGGGTCACCCCTCCACTTT
NA | TRBJ2-5 | TRBD2 | TRBV4-1 | CASSQEGVVAGEGETQYF | TGCGCCAGCAGCCAAGAGGGAGTAGTAGCGGGAGAGGGAGAGACCCAGTACTTC
NA | TRBJ2-3 | TRBD2 | TRBV4-1 | CASSQGTFSGRAGDTQYF | TGCGCCAGCAGCCAAGGGACTTTTAGCGGGAGGGCTGGAGATACGCAGTATTTT
NA | TRBJ1-2 | NA | TRBV9 | CASSVNPGEGYTF | TGTGCCAGCAGCGTTAATCCGGGGGAAGGCTACACCTTC
NA | TRBJ1-1 | TRBD1 | TRBV18 | CASSTGTGGFEAFF | TGTGCCAGCTCAACCGGGACAGGGGGCTTTGAAGCTTTCTTT
NA | TRBJ1-1 | NA | TRBV10-3 | CAISPGGNTEAFF | TGTGCCATCAGTCCAGGTGGAAACACTGAAGCTTTCTTT
NA | TRBJ1-1 | NA | TRBV25-1 | CASSVGGHDTEAFF | TGTGCCAGCAGTGTGGGGGGGCATGACACTGAAGCTTTCTTT
NA | TRBJ2-7 | TRBD1 | TRBV28 | CASSSPGTGLDEQYF | TGTGCCAGCAGTTCACCCGGGACAGGGTTGGACGAGCAGTACTTC
NA | TRBJ2-2 | TRBD2 | TRBV11-2 | CASSLALAGGRNGELFF | TGTGCCAGCAGCTTAGCACTAGCGGGGGGGCGTAACGGGGAGCTGTTTTTT
NA | TRBJ2-1 | TRBD2 | TRBV11-2 | CASSTLAGGLGEQFF | TGTGCCAGCAGCACGCTAGCGGGGGGGCTAGGTGAGCAGTTCTTC
NA | TRBJ1-1 | TRBD1 | TRBV28 | CASSLSLPGQGNTEAFF | TGTGCCAGCAGTTTATCCCTACCGGGACAGGGGAACACTGAAGCTTTCTTT
NA | TRBJ2-7 | NA | TRBV6-6 | CASSWSFNEQYF | TGTGCCAGCAGTTGGAGTTTCAACGAGCAGTACTTC
NA | TRBJ2-7 | NA | TRBV21-1 | CASGQGASEQYF | TGTGCCAGTGGACAGGGGGCTTCTGAGCAGTACTTC
many | TRBJ2-7 | TRBD2 | TRBV5-6 | CASSLGGRGEQYF | TGTGCCAGCAGCTTGGGCGGGAGAGGGGAGCAGTACTTC
NA | TRBJ1-2 | TRBD1 | TRBV6-5 | CATLINRGGYTF | TGTGCCACCCTAATTAACAGGGGCGGCTACACCTTC
NA | TRBJ2-2 | NA | TRBV12-1 | CASSFQAVVTGELFF | TGTGCCAGCAGCTTCCAAGCGGTGGTTACCGGGGAGCTGTTTTTT
NA | TRBJ2-1 | NA | TRBV5-1 | CASSLDPGLNEQFF | TGCGCCAGCAGCTTGGACCCCGGTTTGAATGAGCAGTTCTTC
NA | TRBJ1-1 | NA | TRBV27 | CASSYAGLDTEAFF | TGTGCCAGCAGTTACGCAGGGCTGGACACTGAAGCTTTCTTT
NA | TRBJ1-1 | NA | TRBV12-5 | CASGLGSNTEAFF | TGTGCTAGTGGTTTGGGGAGTAACACTGAAGCTTTCTTT
few | TRBJ2-7 | NA | TRBV27 | CASSPRGRGIDEQYF | TGTGCCAGCAGTCCCAGGGGGCGGGGGATAGACGAGCAGTACTTC
NA | TRBJ1-4 | TRBD1 | TRBV6-1 | CASSEAYRGGEKLFF | TGTGCCAGCAGTGAGGCTTACAGGGGCGGGGAAAAACTGTTTTTT
NA | TRBJ2-1 | NA | TRBV19 | CASSMKTPRAWKFF | TGTGCCAGTAGTATGAAGACCCCTCGAGCGTGGAAGTTCTTC
NA | TRBJ1-6 | NA | TRBV5-1 | CASSPDRSSNSPLHF | TGCGCCAGCAGCCCTGACAGAAGCAGTAATTCACCCCTCCACTTT